These 30 T cell receptor beta chains share one sample of origin, sequenced in a study of CD8 T cells in Susac syndrome (dated by TCRdb to the late 2010s). To prepare the library, the immunoSEQ multiplex PCR assay was applied. RNA was extracted with the RNeasy kit and about 0.5 to 1 ug was reverse transcribed using random hexamers. Using fastp trimming at Q25 and MiXCR clonotype assembly, TCRdb reanalyzed the public sequencing data and kept in-frame beta chains. Rows matching on CDR3 protein sequence are summarized as one entry with the most common DNA and genes. This sample gives 150,000 to 200,000 distinct CDR3 sequences in total; approximately 94% of them show up just once. Roughly 0.1% of the sample rests with the top ten. Sequenced material: CD4+ T cells from PBMCs. These receptors originate from a human donor with multiple sclerosis.

CDR3 coding DNA: TGTGCCACCACAGAGTCAGGGATCTACGAAAAACTGTTTTTT. Its translation is CATTESGIYEKLFF. The chain links TRBV19 to TRBJ1-4; D possibly corresponds to TRBD1 (5 bases). The CDR3 contains 14 residues. Trimming removed 10 bases at V and 8 bases at J, with 20 bases between. Germline V gene lookup returns CDR1 LNHDA and CDR2 SQIVND (reference sequence).

This clonotype was counted once. The rearrangement joins TRBV6-5 to TRBJ2-7; D is uncertain. Germline loops: CDR1 MNHEY, CDR2 SVGAGI. The CDR3 spans 14 residues. V was shortened by 6 bases and J by 0 bases, with 12 bases between the two germline ends. The CDR3 region is CASSLTATSYEQYF. Here the CDR3 DNA reads TGTGCCAGCAGCCTGACCGCAACCTCCTACGAGCAGTACTTC.

The rearrangement uses TRBV30 and TRBJ1-5; TRBD1 agrees at 7 bases. CDR1 is GTSNPN, CDR2 SVGIG, per germline (reference sequence). This CDR3 is built from 13 residues. J was trimmed by 2 bases and V by 7 bases; bases with no gene match: 5. Written as DNA, the CDR3 is TGTGCCTCTACAGGGGACGGCAATCAGCCCCAGCATTTT. Translated, it gives CASTGDGNQPQHF. Looking up the rest from reference TRBV30 and TRBJ1-5 gives the full variable domain: SQTIHQWPATLVQPVGSPLSLECTVEGTSNPNLYWYRQAAGRGLQLLFYSVGIGQISSEVPQNLSASRPQDRQFILSSKKLLLSDSGFYLCASTGDGNQPQHFGDGTRLSIL.

J is TRBJ2-5 and V is TRBV19; D may be TRBD1 or TRBD2 (5 bases each). The length of the CDR3 is 14 residues. Germline V CDR1 and CDR2: LNHDA, SQIVND (reference sequence). The ends were cut back, 4 bases at V and 5 bases at J, with 14 bases in the middle. The CDR3 loop reads CASSTKQGEETQYF. CDR3 coding DNA: TGTGCCAGTAGTACGAAGCAGGGAGAGGAGACCCAGTACTTC.

This chain links TRBV29-1 with TRBJ1-1; D gene uncertain. The CDR3 has 13 amino acids. Germline values: CDR1 SQVTM, CDR2 ANQGSEA. The germline V and J ends were trimmed by 2 bases and 0 bases, with 7 bases remaining between them. DNA for the CDR3: TGCAGCGTTGAAAGACGGTTGAACACTGAAGCTTTCTTT. Protein product: CSVERRLNTEAFF. Full variable domain (remainder filled in from reference TRBV29-1 and TRBJ1-1): SAVISQKPSRDICQRGTSLTIQCQVDSQVTMMFWYRQQPGQSLTLIATANQGSEATYESGFVIDKFPISRPNLTFSTLTVSNMSPEDSSIYLCSVERRLNTEAFFGQGTRLTVV.

V and J are TRBV29-1 and TRBJ2-3; a weak D match, TRBD2 (5 bases). Germline V gene sequence: CDR1 SQVTM, CDR2 ANQGSEA. This CDR3 contains 11 residues. Between the trimmed V and J ends, which lost 3 bases and 4 bases, there was a span of 5 bases. This CDR3 reads CSVEEADTQYF. Written as DNA, the CDR3 is TGCAGCGTTGAGGAGGCAGATACGCAGTATTTT.

The gene calls are TRBV4-1 and TRBJ2-7, with D uncertain. CDR3 length equals 14 residues. The V and J ends lost 0 bases and 7 bases respectively, with 13 bases between them. Per germline, CDR1 MGHRA and CDR2 YSYEKL. CDR3 DNA: TGCGCCAGCAGCCAAGATAGTGTATCTGGGGAGCAGTACTTC. Amino acids: CASSQDSVSGEQYF.

The chain joins TRBV30 to TRBJ1-2; TRBD1 might be the D (6 bases). The V and J ends lost 5 bases and 6 bases respectively, with 10 bases between them. The CDR3 contains 11 residues. Germline V gene lookup returns CDR1 GTSNPN and CDR2 SVGIG (reference sequence). The CDR3 bases are TGTGCCTGGCCCCGGACAGATGGCTACACCTTC. Its protein product is CAWPRTDGYTF.

The chain recombines TRBV6-2 or TRBV6-3 with TRBJ2-7; D remains unclear. Germline lookup yields CDR1 MNHEY and CDR2 SVGEGT. The CDR3 is 15 residues long. The V gene lost 8 bases and the J gene lost 5 bases, with 22 bases spanning the gap. The CDR3 region is CASRYSVQIEDEQYF. DNA for the CDR3: TGTGCCAGCCGCTACTCGGTACAGATAGAAGACGAGCAGTACTTC.

V and J are TRBV4-1 and TRBJ2-7, with a tentative D call TRBD2 (5 bases). The CDR3 length is 15 residues. The germline gives CDR1 MGHRA, CDR2 YSYEKL. Deletions cut 4 bases from V and 5 bases from J, with 18 bases between. The CDR3 protein is CASSRRLVGDDEQYF. The CDR3 nucleotides are TGCGCCAGCAGCCGGAGGCTGGTGGGAGACGACGAGCAGTACTTC.

This chain uses TRBV18 with TRBJ1-1, with D hard to call. The germline V and J ends were trimmed by 2 bases and 1 base, with 17 bases remaining between them. The CDR3 runs to 17 residues. Germline V gene lookup returns CDR1 KGHSH and CDR2 LQKENI. CDR3 bases: TGTGCCAGCTCACCAGTAAGGAATGTTCATGAGAACACTGAAGCTTTCTTT. This sequence encodes CASSPVRNVHENTEAFF.

The rearrangement joins TRBV29-1 to TRBJ1-1; D may be TRBD1 (6 bases). Deletions cut 7 bases from V and 1 base from J, with 13 bases between. The CDR3 runs to 13 residues. CDR1 is SQVTM and CDR2 is ANQGSEA in the germline V gene. The CDR3 spells CSGRTASNTEAFF. CDR3 DNA sequence: TGCAGCGGTCGGACAGCCTCGAACACTGAAGCTTTCTTT.

This sequence joins TRBV7-2 and TRBJ2-3; D remains ambiguous. V was clipped by 4 bases and J by 0 bases, with 5 bases between them. Germline CDR1 and CDR2: SGHTA and FQGNSA. The CDR3 contains 13 residues. The CDR3 nucleotides read TGTGCCAGCAGCTCCCAGAGCACAGATACGCAGTATTTT. Amino acid sequence: CASSSQSTDTQYF. The variable domain in full, completed from reference TRBV7-2 and TRBJ2-3, reads GAGVSQSPSNKVTEKGKDVELRCDPISGHTALYWYRQSLGQGLEFLIYFQGNSAPDKSGLPSDRFSAERTGGSVSTLTIQRTQQEDSAVYLCASSSQSTDTQYFGPGTRLTVL.

This chain joins TRBV30 and TRBJ1-5; the D is unclear. This CDR3 region has 13 residues. V was clipped by 2 bases and J by 5 bases, with 10 bases between them. CDR1 and CDR2 from the germline V gene are GTSNPN and SVGIG (reference sequence). CDR3 amino acids: CAWSPAGDQPQHF. The CDR3 nucleotides are TGTGCCTGGAGTCCGGCCGGAGATCAGCCCCAGCATTTT.

This clonotype was recorded a few times. This chain links TRBV19 with TRBJ1-5; D uncertain. Trimming cost V 5 bases and J 4 bases, with 9 bases left between them. Germline V gene sequence: CDR1 LNHDA, CDR2 SQIVND (reference sequence). This CDR3 spans 13 amino acids. The CDR3 loop is CASSPQENQPQHF. CDR3 nucleotides: TGTGCCAGTAGTCCTCAAGAGAATCAGCCCCAGCATTTT.

The V gene is TRBV2, the J gene TRBJ2-5; no clear D gene. V shed 1 base and J shed 3 bases, with 3 bases lying between them. The CDR3 has 12 amino acids. Per the germline V gene, CDR1 is SNHLY and CDR2 is FYNNEI. In DNA, the CDR3 is TGTGCCAGCAGTGAAGTCAAAGAGACCCAGTACTTC. Encoded protein: CASSEVKETQYF.

This chain joins TRBV2 and TRBJ1-3; a weak D match, TRBD1 (6 bases). V lost 6 bases to trimming and J lost 4 bases, with 7 bases between them. Per the germline V gene, CDR1 is SNHLY and CDR2 is FYNNEI. This CDR3 is 12 amino acids long. This chain's CDR3 is CASRGTGNTIYF. The CDR3 nucleotides read TGTGCCAGCAGGGGGACAGGAAACACCATATATTTT.

V and J are TRBV5-1 and TRBJ2-2; D is possibly TRBD1 (6 bases). Trimming stripped 4 bases from V and 7 bases from J, with 17 bases between. Germline V CDR1 and CDR2: SGHRS, YFSETQ. The CDR3 length is 15 residues. CDR3 in DNA: TGCGCCAGCAGCAACTCCGGGACAAGCGGCGGGGAGCTGTTTTTT. It specifies CASSNSGTSGGELFF.

CDR3 sequence reads: CASSYGVKRARTNYGYTF. Here the CDR3 DNA reads TGTGCCAGCAGCTACGGAGTAAAAAGGGCCCGGACTAACTATGGCTACACCTTC. The chain uses TRBV7-9 and TRBJ1-2; the D is unclear. This CDR3 region has 18 residues. Germline CDR1 is SEHNR and CDR2 is FQNEAQ (reference sequence). V lost 4 bases and J lost 0, with 21 bases in between.

The chain combines TRBV2 with TRBJ1-1; the match to TRBD1 covers 7 bases. The germline V gene has CDR1 SNHLY and CDR2 FYNNEI. The V segment lost 10 bases and the J segment 0 bases; nucleotides outside the gene matches: 5. This CDR3 has 13 residues. In DNA, the CDR3 is TGTGCCACCAGGGGGGACATGAACACTGAAGCTTTCTTT. Translated, it gives CATRGDMNTEAFF.

This chain joins TRBV6-2 or TRBV6-3 and TRBJ2-1; 10 bases fit TRBD2. This CDR3 comprises 15 residues. The germline gives CDR1 MNHEY, CDR2 SVGEGT. Losses at the gene ends were 5 bases for V and 7 bases for J; bases not matched to a gene: 8. CDR3 coding DNA: TGTGCCAGCAGTAAACCGGGACTAGCGAGGAATGAGCAGTTCTTC. This gives the protein CASSKPGLARNEQFF.

The chain employs TRBV2 and TRBJ2-7, with a weak D call TRBD1 (6 bases). From germline, CDR1 is SNHLY and CDR2 FYNNEI. V lost 4 bases and J lost 7, with 14 bases in between. The CDR3 has 13 residues. CDR3 residues: CASSADRSFEQYF. In DNA, the CDR3 is TGTGCCAGCAGTGCGGACAGATCTTTTGAGCAGTACTTC.

In nucleotides, the CDR3 is TGTGCCAGCAGTTACTACAGGGGGGACGAGCAGTACTTC. Translated: CASSYYRGDEQYF. V usage is TRBV6-5 and J usage is TRBJ2-7; the match to TRBD1 covers 8 bases. The CDR3 is 13 residues long. The V gene's germline CDR1 is MNHEY and CDR2 SVGAGI. V lost 1 base, J lost 5 bases, and 1 base stayed unmatched.

The chain joins TRBV13 to TRBJ2-5, with 7 bases matching TRBD1. CDR3 length equals 13 residues. Unmatched junction bases numbered 4, after V lost 5 bases and J lost 4 bases. Germline CDR1 reads PRHDT; CDR2 reads FYEKMQ (reference sequence). CDR3 sequence: CASSTRDRETQYF. CDR3 bases: TGTGCCAGCAGCACAAGGGACAGAGAGACCCAGTACTTC. Looking up the rest from reference TRBV13 and TRBJ2-5 gives the full variable domain: AAGVIQSPRHLIKEKRETATLKCYPIPRHDTVYWYQQGPGQDPQFLISFYEKMQSDKGSIPDRFSAQQFSDYHSELNMSSLELGDSALYFCASSTRDRETQYFGPGTRLLVL.

V usage is TRBV29-1 and J usage is TRBJ2-1; unclear D gene. The ends were cut back, 7 bases at V and 5 bases at J, with 12 bases in the middle. The CDR3 runs 12 residues. Looked up from germline, CDR1 is SQVTM and CDR2 is ANQGSEA. The CDR3, as DNA: TGCAGCGGGAAGGTCAGAAACAATGAGCAGTTCTTC. Translated, it gives CSGKVRNNEQFF.

This chain joins TRBV7-6 and TRBJ2-1; 8 nucleotides match TRBD2. The CDR3 loop spans 15 amino acids. Germline values: CDR1 SGHVS, CDR2 FNYEAQ. Losses at the gene ends were 3 bases for V and 4 bases for J; bases not matched to a gene: 5. The CDR3 DNA sequence: TGTGCCAGCAGCTTGGCTACGGGAGGGTACAATGAGCAGTTCTTC. Its translation: CASSLATGGYNEQFF.

The chain combines TRBV9 with TRBJ2-7; possible D gene TRBD1, 5 bases. This CDR3 has 14 residues. V lost 0 bases and J 4 bases, leaving 11 bases between the germline ends. Germline V CDR1 and CDR2: SGDLS, YYNGEE. The CDR3 spells CASSVGLGQYEQYF. The CDR3 coding sequence is TGTGCCAGCAGCGTAGGGCTCGGACAATACGAGCAGTACTTC. Together with reference TRBV9 and TRBJ2-7, the CDR3 gives the full variable domain: DSGVTQTPKHLITATGQRVTLRCSPRSGDLSVYWYQQSLDQGLQFLIQYYNGEERAKGNILERFSAQQFPDLHSELNLSSLELGDSALYFCASSVGLGQYEQYFGPGTRLTVT.

The V call is TRBV20-1, the J call TRBJ1-2, with D possibly being TRBD1 (5 bases). There are 13 residues in the CDR3. V lost 5 bases and J lost 4, with 14 bases in between. Germline CDR1 reads DFQATT; CDR2 reads SNEGSKA (reference sequence). The CDR3 nucleotides read TGCAGTGCTTCCCGACAGACCGGCTATGGCTACACCTTC. This translates into CSASRQTGYGYTF.

This chain connects TRBV7-9 to TRBJ1-3, with 7 bases fitting TRBD1. The CDR3 spans 16 residues. The germline V gene encodes CDR1 SEHNR and CDR2 FQNEAQ (reference sequence). V was clipped by 1 base and J by 0 bases; unmatched bases: 3. The CDR3: CASSLDRGHSGNTIYF. CDR3 in DNA: TGTGCCAGCAGCTTAGACAGGGGACACTCTGGAAACACCATATATTTT.

This chain joins TRBV30 and TRBJ1-1, with D possibly matching TRBD1 (5 bases). V lost 1 base, J lost 6 bases, and 9 bases lay in between. The CDR3 is 12 residues long. Per the germline V gene, CDR1 is GTSNPN and CDR2 is SVGIG (reference sequence). The CDR3 region is CAWSARGSEAFF. The CDR3 DNA follows: TGTGCCTGGAGTGCAAGGGGATCTGAAGCTTTCTTT.